This T cell receptor beta chain was recorded in a study of T cell changes during pregnancy in multiple sclerosis. Looked up from germline, CDR1 is GTSNPN and CDR2 is SVGIG (reference sequence). Trimming stripped 5 bases from V and 0 bases from J, with 14 bases between. There are 15 residues in the CDR3. TCRdb keeps only in-frame clones here, not all; method: immunoSEQ multiplex PCR. Of about 49,000 clones listed, under 95% were seen once; the top ten hold roughly 5.5%. This clone has more than one count but fewer than ten. This sequence joins TRBV30 and TRBJ1-3, with unresolved D. The starting material was CD8+ T cells from peripheral blood mononuclear cells, obtained before pregnancy. The receptor was isolated from a female donor with multiple sclerosis, enrolled in a pregnancy study. Here the CDR3 DNA reads TGTGCCTGGCTATTTCATACGAACTCTGGAAACACCATATATTTT. It is translated as CAWLFHTNSGNTIYF.